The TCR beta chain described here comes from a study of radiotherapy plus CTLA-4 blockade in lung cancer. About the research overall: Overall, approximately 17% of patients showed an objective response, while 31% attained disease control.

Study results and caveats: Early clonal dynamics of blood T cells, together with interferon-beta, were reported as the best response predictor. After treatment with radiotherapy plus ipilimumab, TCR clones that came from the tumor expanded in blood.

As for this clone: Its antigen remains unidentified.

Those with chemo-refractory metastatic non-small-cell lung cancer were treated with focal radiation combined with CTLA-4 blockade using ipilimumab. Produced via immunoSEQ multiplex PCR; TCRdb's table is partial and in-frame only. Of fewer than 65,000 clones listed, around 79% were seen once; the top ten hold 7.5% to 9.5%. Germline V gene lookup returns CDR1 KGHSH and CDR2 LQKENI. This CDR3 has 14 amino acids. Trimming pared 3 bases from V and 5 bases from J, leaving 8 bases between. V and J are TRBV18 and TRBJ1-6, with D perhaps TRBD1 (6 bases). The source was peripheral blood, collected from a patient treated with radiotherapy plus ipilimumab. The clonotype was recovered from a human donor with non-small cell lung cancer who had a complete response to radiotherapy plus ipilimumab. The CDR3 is CASSPGQNNSPLHF. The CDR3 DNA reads TGTGCCAGCTCACCGGGACAAAATAATTCACCCCTCCACTTT.